This T cell receptor (beta chain) is drawn from a study of blood T cell repertoires in COVID-19 (dated by TCRdb to about 2020). With respect to the entire study: The collaborator samples originated in the United States, Italy and Spain and spanned the acute and convalescent phases of COVID-19. The prospective study material was composed of cDNA or gDNA derived from T cells, B-cell-depleted T cells, or PBMCs. Deeply sampled blood TCRbeta repertoires from subjects exposed to, actively infected with, or recovered from COVID-19 were included in the dataset. The repertoires were released in a freely available public database intended as a resource for research on the immune response to SARS-CoV-2. The samples were drawn from two sources: the first 160 participants of the ongoing ImmuneRACE study, and 1,000 to 1,500 subjects contributed by 6 global collaborators. Nearly every sample came with metadata listing a de-identified subject ID, COVID-19 status, age in years and sex. Where available, HLA class I and class II types were obtained from metadata supplied by the sample provider rather than from assay-based typing. General findings and caveats noted by the study authors: The quantity of clinical and demographic metadata differed by source and by participant and was supplied without curation.

The CDR3 holds 13 amino acids from the cysteine to the phenylalanine. Just the 39-base CDR3 DNA is kept, in frame starting at base 1. Taken from the germline V gene, the CDR1 and CDR2 loops are MDHEN and SYDVKM. V was cut back by 7 bases and J by 6 bases, leaving a gap of 13 bases between them. The immunoSEQ Assay, a bias-controlled multiplex PCR, was used to amplify TCRbeta CDR3 regions from genomic DNA. From the authors' description of their analysis: The number of nucleated cells in each sample was estimated by amplification of reference gene primers within the assay. Sequence reads were collapsed and filtered to measure the absolute abundance of every unique TCRbeta CDR3 rearrangement. For each sample, productive Simpson clonality was calculated by taking the square root of Simpson's diversity index across productive rearrangements. Held by TCRdb, this immuneACCESS table contains in-frame sequences only and omits some clones. Under half of the omission traces to an unresolved V gene where checked; the cause of the rest is unknown. Clone size and V and J calls were adopted from that table, with D and trimming inferred from the DNA. The table for this sample lists roughly 220,000 clones; around 84% of them were counted only once. In total, the top ten clones hold 5% to 6.5% of the sample.

On this clone: Its recognized antigen is unknown. No clone much larger than this one lies a single base away; base qualities are absent.

The collaborating institutions used their own protocols to collect whole blood in K2EDTA tubes. Collaborator samples were shipped for TCRbeta analysis as frozen whole blood, isolated PBMCs, or DNA extracted from either sample type. The sample was peripheral blood. The sequence joins TRBV28 to TRBJ1-5; the D gene remains uncertain. The sequence came from a man older than 75 with acute or convalescent COVID-19. This receptor carries the CDR3 CASTTPPVQPQHF. The base sequence is TGTGCCAGCACCACCCCACCGGTTCAGCCCCAGCATTTT.